This TCR beta chain was identified during a study of blood T cell repertoires in COVID-19. Study-level background: COVID-19 samples from acute and convalescent phases originated in the United States, Italy and Spain. From T cells, B-cell-depleted T cells, or PBMCs came the material, which was cDNA or gDNA.

Sequenced by immunoSEQ multiplex PCR; TCRdb stores in-frame clones only, minus some. The sample has about 260,000 clones; under 90% are singletons. The CDR3 totals 16 residues. The ends lost 2 bases at V and 6 bases at J; junction bases unmatched: 10. The germline V gene encodes CDR1 SGHTA and CDR2 FQGNSA. The V and J genes are TRBV7-2 and TRBJ2-1; TRBD2 matches at 7 bases. The sequence was obtained from a human donor in a cohort sampled during active COVID-19. The material sequenced was peripheral blood. CDR3 DNA sequence: TGTGCCAGCAGCTTAAGCGCTAGCGGTTTAGGCAATGAGCAGTTCTTC. Its protein product is CASSLSASGLGNEQFF.